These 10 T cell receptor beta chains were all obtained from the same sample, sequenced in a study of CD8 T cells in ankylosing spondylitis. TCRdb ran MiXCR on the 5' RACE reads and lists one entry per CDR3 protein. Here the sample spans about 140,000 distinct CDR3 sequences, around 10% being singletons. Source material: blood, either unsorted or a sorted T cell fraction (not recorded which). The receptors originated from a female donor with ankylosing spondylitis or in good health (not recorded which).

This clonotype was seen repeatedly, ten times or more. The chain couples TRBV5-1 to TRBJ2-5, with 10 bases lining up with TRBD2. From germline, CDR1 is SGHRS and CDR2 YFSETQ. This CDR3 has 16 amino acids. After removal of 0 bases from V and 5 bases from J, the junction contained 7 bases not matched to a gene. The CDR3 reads CASSLVTSGDRETQYF. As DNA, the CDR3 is TGCGCCAGCAGCTTGGTAACTAGCGGGGACCGGGAGACCCAGTACTTC.

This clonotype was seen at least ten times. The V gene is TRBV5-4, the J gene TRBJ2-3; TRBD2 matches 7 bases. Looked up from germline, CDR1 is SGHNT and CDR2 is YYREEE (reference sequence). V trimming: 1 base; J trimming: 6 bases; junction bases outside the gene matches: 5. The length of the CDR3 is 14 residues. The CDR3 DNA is TGTGCCAGCAGCTTGAGCGGGGTCCGGGATACGCAGTATTTT. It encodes CASSLSGVRDTQYF.

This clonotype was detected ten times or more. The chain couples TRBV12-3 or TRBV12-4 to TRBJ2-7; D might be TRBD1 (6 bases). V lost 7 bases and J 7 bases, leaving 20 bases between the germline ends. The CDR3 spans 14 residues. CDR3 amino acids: CASKKNRESIEQYF. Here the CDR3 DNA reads TGTGCCAGCAAGAAAAACAGGGAGTCGATTGAGCAGTACTTC.

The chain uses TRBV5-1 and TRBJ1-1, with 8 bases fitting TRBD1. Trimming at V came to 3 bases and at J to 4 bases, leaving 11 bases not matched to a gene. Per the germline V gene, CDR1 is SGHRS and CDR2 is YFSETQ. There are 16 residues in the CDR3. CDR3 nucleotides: TGCGCCAGCAGCTCGTTTTCAGGGGGCTCGGGCACTGAAGCTTTCTTT. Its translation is CASSSFSGGSGTEAFF.

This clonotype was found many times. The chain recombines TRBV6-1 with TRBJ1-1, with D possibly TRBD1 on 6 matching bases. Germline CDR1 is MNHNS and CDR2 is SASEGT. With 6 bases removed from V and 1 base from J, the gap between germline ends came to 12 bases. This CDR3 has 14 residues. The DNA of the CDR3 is TGTGCCAGCAGGAGGGACACATGGAACACTGAAGCTTTCTTT. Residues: CASRRDTWNTEAFF.

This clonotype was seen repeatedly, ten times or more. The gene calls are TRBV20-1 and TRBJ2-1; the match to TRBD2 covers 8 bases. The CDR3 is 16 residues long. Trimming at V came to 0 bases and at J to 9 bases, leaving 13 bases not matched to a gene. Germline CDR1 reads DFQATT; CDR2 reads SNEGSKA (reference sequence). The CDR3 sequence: CSAREGGLGLESEQFF. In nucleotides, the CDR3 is TGCAGTGCTAGAGAGGGGGGACTAGGTCTTGAGAGTGAGCAGTTCTTC.

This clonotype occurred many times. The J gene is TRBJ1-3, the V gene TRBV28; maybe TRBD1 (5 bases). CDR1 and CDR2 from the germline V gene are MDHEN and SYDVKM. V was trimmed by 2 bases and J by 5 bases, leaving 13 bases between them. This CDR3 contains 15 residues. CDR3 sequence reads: CASSLPGTLRNTIYF. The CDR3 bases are TGTGCCAGCAGTTTACCCGGGACGCTGAGAAACACCATATATTTT.

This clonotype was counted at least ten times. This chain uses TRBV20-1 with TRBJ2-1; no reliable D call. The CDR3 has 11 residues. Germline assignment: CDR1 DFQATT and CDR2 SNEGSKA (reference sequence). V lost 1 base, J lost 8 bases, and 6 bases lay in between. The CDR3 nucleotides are TGCAGTGCTAGAGGGCAGGATGAGCAGTTCTTC. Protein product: CSARGQDEQFF.

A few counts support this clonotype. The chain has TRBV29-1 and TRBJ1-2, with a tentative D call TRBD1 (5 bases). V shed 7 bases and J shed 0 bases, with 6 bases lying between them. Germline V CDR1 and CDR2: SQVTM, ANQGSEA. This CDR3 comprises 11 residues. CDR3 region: CSDRTNYGYTF. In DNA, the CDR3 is TGCAGCGACAGGACTAACTATGGCTACACCTTC.

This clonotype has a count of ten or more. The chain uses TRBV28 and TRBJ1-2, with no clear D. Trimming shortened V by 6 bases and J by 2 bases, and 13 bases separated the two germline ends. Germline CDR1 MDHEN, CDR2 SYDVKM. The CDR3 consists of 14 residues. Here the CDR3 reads CASSLLSRNYGYTF. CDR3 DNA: TGTGCCAGCAGCCTGCTTAGTCGCAACTATGGCTACACCTTC.